The rows below give T cell receptor beta chains drawn from one sample of a study of T cells in Graves' hyperthyroidism and ophthalmopathy. TCRdb independently ran MiXCR on the multiplex PCR reads; one entry per CDR3 protein. The table includes more than 500,000 distinct CDR3 sequences, about 16% detected once. Sequenced sample: blood. The receptors derive from a woman in her twenties or thirties with Graves' ophthalmopathy. CDR3s include the opening cysteine and the closing phenylalanine or tryptophan. Each record gives: V gene, D gene, J gene, clone size, CDR3 protein, CDR3 DNA. D genes are given only for firm matches. Clone size appears in some rows only: once, few, many, or a class for an expanded clone.

TRBV7-2	-	TRBJ2-7	-	CASSKVMGAGEQYF	TGTGCCAGCAGCAAAGTAATGGGGGCGGGGGAGCAGTACTTC
TRBV6-6	-	TRBJ2-5	few	CASSYGRWGEGETQYF	TGTGCCAGCAGTTACGGGAGGTGGGGTGAAGGAGAGACCCAGTACTTC
TRBV20-1	TRBD2	TRBJ2-7	few	CSAVGTSSYEQYF	TGCAGTGCCGTGGGGACTAGCAGCTACGAGCAGTACTTC
TRBV3-1	-	TRBJ2-2	many	CASSQGLGPRELFF	TGTGCCAGCAGCCAAGGTCTGGGCCCACGGGAGCTGTTTTTT
TRBV3-1	-	TRBJ1-1	-	CASSQGVGDMSTEAFF	TGTGCCAGCAGCCAAGGGGTAGGGGACATGAGCACTGAAGCCTTCTTT
TRBV7-6	-	TRBJ2-1	-	CASSPLASSYNEQFF	TGTGCCAGCAGCCCCCTTGCGAGCTCCTACAATGAGCAGTTCTTC
TRBV29-1	TRBD2	TRBJ2-7	-	CSARTSGTYEQYF	TGCAGCGCTCGGACTAGCGGGACATACGAGCAGTACTTC
TRBV28	TRBD1	TRBJ1-1	many	CASSFRGATLWVTEAFF	TGTGCCAGCAGTTTCAGGGGGGCGACGTTGTGGGTCACTGAAGCTTTCTTT
TRBV7-3	-	TRBJ2-1	many	CASKSQPSSYNEQFF	TGTGCCAGCAAGAGTCAGCCGAGCTCCTACAATGAGCAGTTCTTC
TRBV3-1	-	TRBJ2-7	many	CASSKNSYEQYF	TGTGCCAGCAGCAAGAACAGTTACGAGCAGTACTTC
TRBV11-2	-	TRBJ1-2	many	CASSQSPRDGYTF	TGTGCCAGCAGCCAGTCCCCACGGGATGGCTACACCTTC
TRBV11-3	TRBD2	TRBJ2-2	-	CASSSLAGRENTGELFF	TGTGCCAGCAGCTCACTAGCGGGACGAGAGAACACCGGGGAGCTGTTTTTT
TRBV5-6	TRBD2	TRBJ2-1	many	CASTSLAGYNEQFF	TGTGCCAGCACTTCCCTAGCGGGGTACAATGAGCAGTTCTTC
TRBV12-3/TRBV12-4	-	TRBJ1-4	-	CASTPEGGLPNEKLFF	TGTGCCAGCACCCCGGAGGGTGGGTTACCTAATGAAAAACTGTTTTTT
TRBV29-1	-	TRBJ2-4	few	CSVETLLGVWVIAKNIQYF	TGCAGCGTTGAAACCCTCTTGGGTGTTTGGGTCATAGCCAAAAACATTCAGTACTTC
TRBV6-1	-	TRBJ1-5	many	CASSESAGSYQPQHF	TGTGCCAGCAGTGAATCGGCAGGTTCATATCAGCCCCAGCATTTT
TRBV6-2/TRBV6-3	TRBD2	TRBJ2-7	many	CASSPVGLESSYEQYF	TGTGCCAGCAGTCCGGTCGGACTAGAGAGTTCCTACGAGCAGTACTTC
TRBV15	-	TRBJ1-3	-	CATSRWAGGSGNTIYF	TGTGCCACCAGCCGGTGGGCTGGGGGCAGTGGAAACACCATATATTTT
TRBV2	TRBD1	TRBJ2-5	many	CASLRQGEETQYF	TGTGCCAGCCTTAGACAGGGAGAGGAGACCCAGTACTTC
TRBV3-1	-	TRBJ2-1	-	CASSERRLVRNEQFF	TGTGCCAGCAGCGAACGGAGACTTGTCCGTAATGAGCAGTTCTTC
TRBV11-2	-	TRBJ2-7	many	CASSPPLGSTSSYEQYF	TGTGCCAGCAGCCCGCCCCTAGGCTCCACAAGCTCCTACGAGCAGTACTTC
TRBV9	-	TRBJ1-6	few	CASSVDRGRDSPLHF	TGTGCCAGCAGCGTAGATAGGGGTCGGGATTCACCCCTCCACTTT
TRBV5-4	-	TRBJ1-2	few	CASSLWGDGYTF	TGTGCCAGCAGCTTGTGGGGGGACGGCTACACCTTC
TRBV7-8	-	TRBJ1-5	few	CASSNRVEQPQHF	TGTGCCAGCAGCAACAGGGTGGAGCAGCCCCAGCATTTT
TRBV29-1	TRBD1	TRBJ1-1	few	CSAERTGDTEAFF	TGCAGCGCTGAAAGGACAGGGGACACTGAAGCTTTCTTT
TRBV5-1	TRBD1	TRBJ1-6	many	CASSFQTGGNNSPLHF	TGCGCCAGCAGCTTTCAGACAGGGGGGAATAATTCACCCCTCCACTTT
TRBV4-2	TRBD2	TRBJ2-2	-	CASSQAPSGRGNTGELFF	TGTGCCAGCAGCCAAGCCCCTAGCGGGAGGGGGAACACCGGGGAGCTGTTTTTT
TRBV4-1	TRBD2	TRBJ2-3	-	CASSTRTTSGGDTDTQYF	TGCGCCAGCAGCACCCGGACGACTAGCGGAGGGGACACAGATACGCAGTATTTT
TRBV28	-	TRBJ1-5	many	CASSYIRGKRGGQPQHF	TGTGCCAGCAGCTATATCCGGGGTAAGCGGGGCGGTCAGCCCCAGCATTTT
TRBV3-1	-	TRBJ2-5	few	CASSPSDTLLYF	TGTGCCAGCAGCCCATCGGACACACTTTTATACTTC
TRBV11-3	TRBD2	TRBJ2-1	many	CASSVAGGPGNEQFF	TGTGCCAGCAGCGTAGCGGGAGGGCCGGGCAATGAGCAGTTCTTC
TRBV27	-	TRBJ1-1	-	CASSISVGDTEAFF	TGTGCCAGCAGTATAAGCGTCGGGGACACTGAAGCTTTCTTT
TRBV7-9	-	TRBJ2-3	-	CASSLPGGKDADTQYF	TGTGCCAGCAGCCTTCCCGGCGGGAAGGATGCAGATACGCAGTATTTT
TRBV7-2	-	TRBJ1-2	many	CASSFELVHRQESKYGYTF	TGTGCCAGCAGCTTTGAGCTAGTGCATCGACAGGAGTCTAAGTATGGCTACACCTTC
TRBV28	-	TRBJ1-4	few	CATVHWGQVEKLFF	TGTGCCACCGTCCATTGGGGGCAGGTTGAAAAACTGTTTTTT
TRBV24-1	TRBD1	TRBJ2-5	-	CATSDRWEPGGGETQYF	TGTGCCACCAGTGATAGGTGGGAGCCAGGGGGCGGTGAGACCCAGTACTTC
TRBV27	TRBD1	TRBJ1-1	-	CASSLTGTANTEAFF	TGTGCCAGCAGTTTAACCGGGACAGCGAACACTGAAGCTTTCTTT
TRBV7-9	-	TRBJ2-7	-	CASSRLSTSRDEQYF	TGTGCCAGCAGCCGGCTCTCGACCTCTCGGGACGAGCAGTACTTC
TRBV7-2	-	TRBJ1-5	many	CASSPTGAPQHF	TGTGCCAGCAGCCCCACAGGTGCGCCCCAGCATTTT
TRBV5-6	-	TRBJ2-6	few	CASSLVGSTGANVLTF	TGTGCCAGCAGCTTGGTGGGATCTACTGGGGCCAACGTCCTGACTTTC
TRBV20-1	-	TRBJ1-4	-	CSARDFTTNEKLFF	TGCAGTGCTAGAGATTTCACGACTAATGAAAAACTGTTTTTT
TRBV12-3/TRBV12-4	-	TRBJ1-1	-	CASSSSGPFPFF	TGTGCCAGCAGTTCCTCGGGTCCGTTCCCTTTCTTT
TRBV12-3/TRBV12-4	-	TRBJ2-7	many	CASSNNRGQDF	TGTGCCAGCAGTAACAATCGTGGGCAGGACTTC
TRBV12-3/TRBV12-4	TRBD2	TRBJ2-7	many	CASRTSGSSYEQYF	TGTGCCAGCAGAACTAGCGGGAGCTCCTACGAGCAGTACTTC
TRBV5-1	-	TRBJ2-5	-	CASSLAGTNQETQYF	TGCGCCAGCAGCTTGGCCGGGACAAACCAAGAGACCCAGTACTTC
TRBV20-1	-	TRBJ1-6	many	CSASPGQLNSPLHF	TGCAGTGCTAGTCCCGGACAGTTGAATTCACCCCTCCACTTT
TRBV2	-	TRBJ2-6	many	CASSYRVSGANVLTF	TGTGCCAGCAGTTACAGGGTCTCTGGGGCCAACGTCCTGACTTTC
TRBV20-1	TRBD2	TRBJ2-3	few	CSARDTRLAGPTDTQYF	TGCAGTGCTAGAGATACGCGTCTAGCGGGTCCCACAGATACGCAGTATTTT
TRBV30	TRBD2	TRBJ2-3	many	CAWTTGGAGYTDTQYF	TGTGCCTGGACCACGGGAGGAGCTGGGTACACAGATACGCAGTATTTT
TRBV20-1	TRBD2	TRBJ2-7	-	CSARDKGLAGYEQYF	TGCAGTGCTAGAGATAAGGGACTAGCGGGATACGAGCAGTACTTC
TRBV27	-	TRBJ2-7	-	CASSLGTRAGYEQYF	TGTGCCAGCAGTTTGGGTACTAGGGCTGGCTACGAGCAGTACTTC
TRBV6-4	-	TRBJ1-5	few	CASEAQKSSNQPQHF	TGTGCCAGCGAAGCACAAAAAAGTAGCAATCAGCCCCAGCATTTT
TRBV5-5	TRBD1	TRBJ1-1	-	CASSYRSGGLDGTEAFF	TGTGCCAGCAGCTACAGATCAGGGGGCCTTGATGGGACTGAAGCTTTCTTT
TRBV5-6	TRBD1	TRBJ1-5	-	CASSLAGTGLQQPQHF	TGTGCCAGCAGCTTGGCCGGGACAGGATTGCAGCAGCCCCAGCATTTT
TRBV7-8	TRBD1	TRBJ2-1	few	CASSLGQGGANEQFF	TGTGCCAGCAGCTTAGGACAGGGGGGTGCAAATGAGCAGTTCTTC
TRBV6-8	TRBD1	TRBJ2-1	-	CASLYRGFNEQFF	TGTGCCAGCCTTTACAGGGGATTCAATGAGCAGTTCTTC
TRBV15	-	TRBJ1-1	few	CATSAGTEAFF	TGTGCCACTTCAGCGGGGACTGAAGCTTTCTTT
TRBV20-1	TRBD2	TRBJ2-7	few	CSATVGLAGTYEQYF	TGCAGTGCTACCGTCGGACTAGCGGGAACCTACGAGCAGTACTTC
TRBV9	-	TRBJ2-6	-	CASSVDVPGANVLTF	TGTGCCAGCAGCGTGGACGTACCTGGGGCCAACGTCCTGACTTTC
TRBV7-2	-	TRBJ2-1	few	CASTLLLGGQQFF	TGTGCCAGCACCCTCCTCCTGGGGGGCCAGCAGTTCTTC